The 23 T cell receptor beta chains in this list originate from one sample, sequenced in a study of cytomegalovirus exposure and HLA in healthy donors. The PCR ran on 60 Vbeta and 13 Jbeta primers. The protocol was immunoSEQ multiplex PCR, while the TCRdb copy is restricted to in-frame clones and leaves out a portion. The data show about 130,000 clones, approximately 74% seen once. Sequenced material: PBMCs. The receptors were sampled from a male donor in good health and CMV-seronegative.

In DNA form, the CDR3 reads TGTGCCAGCAGGCCTGGACAGCATCAGCCCCAGCATTTT. This codes for CASRPGQHQPQHF. V is TRBV28 and J is TRBJ1-5; D possibly corresponds to TRBD1 (6 bases). This CDR3 has 13 residues. V was pared by 6 bases and J by 5 bases, with 11 bases between. The germline V gene has CDR1 MDHEN and CDR2 SYDVKM.

The chain carries TRBV7-8 and TRBJ2-1, with D uncertain. In germline, CDR1 is SGHVS, CDR2 FQNEAQ. This CDR3 has 12 residues. Trimming stripped 4 bases from V and 5 bases from J, with 6 bases between. CDR3 coding DNA: TGTGCCAGCAGCTATACTAACAATGAGCAGTTCTTC. Translating it yields CASSYTNNEQFF.

The rearrangement joins TRBV28 to TRBJ1-1; a possible D gene is TRBD1 (5 bases). The CDR3 extends over 15 amino acids. V dropped 2 bases and J dropped 2 bases, with 12 bases sitting between them. Looked up from germline, CDR1 is MDHEN and CDR2 is SYDVKM. The CDR3 region is CASSLLGGVNTEAFF. DNA for the CDR3: TGTGCCAGCAGTTTACTCGGGGGGGTCAACACTGAAGCTTTCTTT.

The chain links TRBV7-3 to TRBJ2-2; 7 bases line up with TRBD1. Germline lookup yields CDR1 SGHTA and CDR2 FQGTGA. CDR3 length: 15 residues. V shed 3 bases and J 8 bases; nucleotides not matched to a gene: 9. The CDR3 region is CASSLNKGAGGELFF. The CDR3 nucleotides read TGTGCCAGCAGCTTGAATAAGGGGGCGGGTGGGGAGCTGTTTTTT.

The J gene is TRBJ1-5, the V gene TRBV6-1; 9 positions agree with TRBD1. CDR3 length: 13 residues. CDR1 and CDR2 from the germline V gene are MNHNS and SASEGT. The V and J ends lost 4 bases and 9 bases, in that order; junction bases with no gene match: 4. CDR3 in amino acids: CASSGDRDRPQHF. Here the CDR3 DNA reads TGTGCCAGCAGTGGGGACAGGGACCGGCCCCAGCATTTT.

The V gene is TRBV6-5, the J gene TRBJ1-4; the D gene is possibly TRBD1 (6 bases). The CDR3 loop spans 13 amino acids. The germline V and J ends were trimmed by 8 bases and 2 bases, with 9 bases remaining between them. Germline values: CDR1 MNHEY, CDR2 SVGAGI. Here the CDR3 reads CASSRGTNEKLFF. CDR3 DNA: TGTGCCAGCTCCAGGGGTACTAATGAAAAACTGTTTTTT.

The chain uses TRBV5-1 and TRBJ2-7; 8 positions match TRBD1. V trimming: 0 bases; J trimming: 0 bases; junction bases outside the gene matches: 5. The CDR3 runs 16 residues. Germline V gene lookup returns CDR1 SGHRS and CDR2 YFSETQ. The CDR3 coding sequence is TGCGCCAGCAGCTTGGGTGGGACAGGAAACTCCTACGAGCAGTACTTC. It is translated as CASSLGGTGNSYEQYF.

The table lists this clone with a few counts. The rearrangement links TRBV9 to TRBJ2-7; 8 nucleotides line up with TRBD1. This CDR3 comprises 13 residues. Trimming at V came to 4 bases and at J to 3 bases, leaving 3 bases not matched to a gene. CDR1 is SGDLS and CDR2 is YYNGEE in the germline V gene. The CDR3 nucleotides read TGTGCCAGCAGCCCCGGGACAGGCTACGAGCAGTACTTC. This gives the protein CASSPGTGYEQYF.

This clone is medium-sized by share. This rearrangement joins TRBV6-5 to TRBJ1-1; 9 bases are a match to TRBD1. Germline CDR1 reads MNHEY; CDR2 reads SVGAGI. J was trimmed by 4 bases and V by 2 bases; bases with no gene match: 2. This CDR3 has 14 residues. The CDR3 reads CASSYGDRATEAFF. The CDR3 bases are TGTGCCAGCAGTTACGGGGACAGGGCCACTGAAGCTTTCTTT.

V is TRBV29-1 and J is TRBJ2-1; the match to TRBD2 covers 8 bases. With 4 bases clipped from V and 6 bases from J, the junction kept 8 bases outside the gene matches. The germline V gene has CDR1 SQVTM and CDR2 ANQGSEA. The CDR3 is made up of 14 amino acids. CDR3 region: CSVVGGGPFNEQFF. The CDR3 DNA follows: TGCAGCGTTGTGGGCGGGGGGCCGTTCAATGAGCAGTTCTTC.

The table lists this clone with a few counts. The rearrangement joins TRBV19 to TRBJ1-1; maybe TRBD1 (5 bases). Per the germline V gene, CDR1 is LNHDA and CDR2 is SQIVND (reference sequence). Trimming shortened V by 6 bases and J by 4 bases, and 9 bases separated the two germline ends. CDR3 length: 12 residues. The DNA for the CDR3 is TGTGCCAGTAGAACCGGGGGCACTGAAGCTTTCTTT. Amino acids: CASRTGGTEAFF.

The gene calls are TRBV9 and TRBJ2-7, with TRBD1 as a possible D gene (6 bases). Trimming removed 3 bases from V and 4 bases from J, with 26 bases in between. The CDR3 has 18 residues. Looked up from germline, CDR1 is SGDLS and CDR2 is YYNGEE. As DNA, the CDR3 is TGTGCCAGCAGCGAGGGGCTGCTCGGGGCAGGGGTGAGGTACGAGCAGTACTTC. Its translation: CASSEGLLGAGVRYEQYF.

The chain carries TRBV2 and TRBJ2-5; 7 positions match TRBD1. Germline CDR1 reads SNHLY; CDR2 reads FYNNEI. Unmatched junction bases numbered 9, after V lost 0 bases and J lost 8 bases. This CDR3 contains 15 residues. The CDR3 nucleotides read TGTGCCAGCAGTGAAGCGCTAAGGGGGCAATCCACCCAGTACTTC. Amino acid sequence: CASSEALRGQSTQYF.

V and J are TRBV30 and TRBJ1-4; the D is unclear. CDR3 length: 10 amino acids. The V gene lost 5 bases and the J gene lost 8 bases, with 6 bases spanning the gap. Germline V gene data show CDR1 as GTSNPN and CDR2 as SVGIG (reference sequence). The CDR3 nucleotides read TGTGCCTGGGGAGAAGAAAAACTGTTTTTT. Its translation is CAWGEEKLFF.

This clone was detected once. The chain joins TRBV7-9 to TRBJ2-5; D gene ambiguous. The CDR3 has 16 amino acids. V lost 5 bases, J lost 0 bases, and 16 bases lay in between. CDR1 and CDR2 from the germline V gene are SEHNR and FQNEAQ (reference sequence). CDR3 sequence reads: CASSPRASAYQETQYF. The DNA for the CDR3 is TGTGCCAGCAGCCCAAGAGCGAGCGCCTACCAAGAGACCCAGTACTTC. The whole variable domain, remainder taken from reference TRBV7-9 and TRBJ2-5, is DTGVSQNPRHKITKRGQNVTFRCDPISEHNRLYWYRQTLGQGPEFLTYFQNEAQLEKSRLLSDRFSAERPKGSFSTLEIQRTEQGDSAMYLCASSPRASAYQETQYFGPGTRLLVL.

The chain joins TRBV4-2 to TRBJ1-5; D possibly corresponds to TRBD1 (6 bases). From germline, CDR1 is LGHNA and CDR2 YNFKEQ. CDR3 length: 14 residues. V lost 6 bases and J 5 bases, leaving 14 bases between the germline ends. The CDR3 DNA sequence: TGTGCCAGCAGTCGAACAGGGTTGGATCAGCCCCAGCATTTT. Translated: CASSRTGLDQPQHF.

This chain connects TRBV25-1 to TRBJ1-1; a possible D gene is TRBD1 (6 bases). Germline V CDR1 and CDR2: MGHDK, SYGVNS. The V gene lost 7 bases and the J gene lost 7 bases, with 13 bases spanning the gap. CDR3 size: 12 residues. As DNA, the CDR3 is TGTGCCAGCATGGTCGGACAGCTTGAAGCTTTCTTT. Encoded protein: CASMVGQLEAFF.

The CDR3 reads CASSLLLAGSDTGELFF. As DNA, the CDR3 is TGCGCCAGCAGCTTGCTGCTAGCGGGGTCTGACACCGGGGAGCTGTTTTTT. The V gene is TRBV5-1, the J gene TRBJ2-2, with 9 nucleotides matching TRBD2. The germline V gene encodes CDR1 SGHRS and CDR2 YFSETQ. The V segment lost 1 base and the J segment 3 bases; nucleotides outside the gene matches: 7. This CDR3 is built from 17 residues.

This clone was seen more than once but under ten times. This chain joins TRBV5-1 and TRBJ1-1; TRBD1 matches 9 bases. The V gene's germline CDR1 is SGHRS and CDR2 YFSETQ. This CDR3 has 15 amino acids. V lost 1 base and J lost 2; bases outside the gene matches: 3. CDR3 region: CASSLQTGGNTEAFF. The CDR3 DNA sequence: TGCGCCAGCAGCTTGCAAACAGGGGGCAACACTGAAGCTTTCTTT.

The V and J genes are TRBV19 and TRBJ2-5; D unresolved. Germline V gene sequence: CDR1 LNHDA, CDR2 SQIVND (reference sequence). Trimming took off 5 bases at V and 5 bases at J, with 12 bases between the two ends. This CDR3 region has 13 residues. The chain's CDR3 is CASSETRGETQYF. The CDR3 DNA reads TGTGCCAGTAGTGAGACGAGAGGCGAGACCCAGTACTTC.

The chain has TRBV7-2 and TRBJ2-7; 10 nucleotides match TRBD2. V lost 1 base, J lost 4 bases, and 10 bases stayed unmatched. The CDR3 sequence is 17 residues long. From germline, CDR1 is SGHTA and CDR2 FQGNSA. The CDR3 DNA reads as TGTGCCAGCAGCTTAGGGGTACTAGCGGGAAGTATGTACGAGCAGTACTTC. This sequence encodes CASSLGVLAGSMYEQYF.

Concerning this clone: One end of the junction varies from germline; a read error may be responsible. V is TRBV7-7 and J is TRBJ2-1, with TRBD1 identical over 10 bases. The CDR3 extends over 15 amino acids. Germline V gene data show CDR1 as SSHAT and CDR2 as FNYEAQ (reference sequence). The CDR3 nucleotides read TGTGCTAGCAGCTTAGAGGGACAGGGGTACAATGAGCAGTTCTTC. This translates into CASSLEGQGYNEQFF.

Notes on this clone: Distinct nucleotide sequences in the sample also encode this CDR3. The chain has TRBV5-1 and TRBJ1-4; weak D call: TRBD1 (5 bases). Trimming cost V 4 bases and J 7 bases, with 11 bases left between them. CDR1 and CDR2 from the germline V gene are SGHRS and YFSETQ. CDR3 length: 13 amino acids. CDR3 bases: TGCGCCAGCAGCCCTGACAGTGGTGAAAAACTGTTTTTT. This translates into CASSPDSGEKLFF.